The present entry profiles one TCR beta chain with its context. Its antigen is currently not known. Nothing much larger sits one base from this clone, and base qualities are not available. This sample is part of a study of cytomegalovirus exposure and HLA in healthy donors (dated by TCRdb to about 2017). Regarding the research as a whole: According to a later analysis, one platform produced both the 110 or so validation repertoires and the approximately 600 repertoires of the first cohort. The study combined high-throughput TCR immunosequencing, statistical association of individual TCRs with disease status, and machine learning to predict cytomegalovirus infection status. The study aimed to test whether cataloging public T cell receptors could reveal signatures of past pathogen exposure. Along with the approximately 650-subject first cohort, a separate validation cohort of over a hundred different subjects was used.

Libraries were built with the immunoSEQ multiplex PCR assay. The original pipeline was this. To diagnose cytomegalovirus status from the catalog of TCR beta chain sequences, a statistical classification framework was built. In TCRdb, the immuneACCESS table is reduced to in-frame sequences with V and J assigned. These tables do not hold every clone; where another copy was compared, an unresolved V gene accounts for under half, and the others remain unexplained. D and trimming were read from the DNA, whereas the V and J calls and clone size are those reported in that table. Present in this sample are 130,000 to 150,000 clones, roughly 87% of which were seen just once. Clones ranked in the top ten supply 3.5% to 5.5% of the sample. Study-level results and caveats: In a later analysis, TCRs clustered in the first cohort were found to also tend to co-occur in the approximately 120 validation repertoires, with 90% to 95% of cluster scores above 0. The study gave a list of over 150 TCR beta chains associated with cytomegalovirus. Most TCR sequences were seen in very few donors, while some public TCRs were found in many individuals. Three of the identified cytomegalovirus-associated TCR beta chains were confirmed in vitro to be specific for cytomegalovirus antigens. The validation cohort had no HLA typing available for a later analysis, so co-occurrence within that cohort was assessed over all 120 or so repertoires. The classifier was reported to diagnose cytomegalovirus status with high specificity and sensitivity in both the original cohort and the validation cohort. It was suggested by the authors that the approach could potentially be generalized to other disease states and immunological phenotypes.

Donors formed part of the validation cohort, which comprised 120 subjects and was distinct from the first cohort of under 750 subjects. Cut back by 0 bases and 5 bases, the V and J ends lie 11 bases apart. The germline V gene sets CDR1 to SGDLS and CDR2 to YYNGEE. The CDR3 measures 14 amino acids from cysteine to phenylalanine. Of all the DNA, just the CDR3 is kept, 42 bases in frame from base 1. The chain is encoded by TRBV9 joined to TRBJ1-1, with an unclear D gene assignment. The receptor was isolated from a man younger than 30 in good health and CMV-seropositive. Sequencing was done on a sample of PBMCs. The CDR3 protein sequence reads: CASSVGEGRTEAFF. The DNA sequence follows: TGTGCCAGCAGCGTAGGGGAGGGTAGGACTGAAGCTTTCTTT.